This T cell receptor (beta chain) was found in a study of T-cell memory formation after mild COVID-19. Findings and caveats of the study: Among contracting clones, CD4+ were mainly CM/EM and CD8+ enriched in EMRA.

TCRdb ran MiXCR on the 5' RACE reads and lists one entry per CDR3 protein. The sample has around 200,000 distinct CDR3 sequences; roughly 23% are singletons. For this clonotype: Its antigen is unidentified.

Sequenced: PBMCs or a T cell subset sorted from them (not recorded which). This clonotype originated in an adult woman who had mild COVID-19 (a few samples of this study predate the infection). Cell type and time point are not known.

The CDR3 loop reads CASSEGLGSYEQYF. The CDR3 bases are TGTGCCAGCAGCGAAGGGTTGGGTTCCTACGAGCAGTACTTC. V is TRBV9 and J is TRBJ2-7; D gene uncertain. This CDR3 has 14 amino acids. V was shortened by 3 bases and J by 1 base, with 11 bases between the two germline ends. CDR1 and CDR2 (germline): SGDLS, YYNGEE. Full variable domain (missing parts from reference TRBV9 and TRBJ2-7): DSGVTQTPKHLITATGQRVTLRCSPRSGDLSVYWYQQSLDQGLQFLIQYYNGEERAKGNILERFSAQQFPDLHSELNLSSLELGDSALYFCASSEGLGSYEQYFGPGTRLTVT.